This TCR beta chain derives from a study of OX40 agonist ivuxolimab in advanced cancers. On the study more broadly: Head and neck, renal cell, melanoma or hepatocellular carcinoma were the cancers that dose-escalation patients had.

Trimming removed 6 bases from V and 3 bases from J; junction bases left unmatched: 7. Germline V CDR1 and CDR2: MNHEY, SVGAGI. CDR3 length: 15 amino acids. TCRdb's copy holds only in-frame clones and misses some; the assay was immunoSEQ multiplex PCR. The table has roughly 49,000 clones, roughly 90% seen once; the top ten hold 3% to 4%. The receptor was derived from an adult with an advanced solid tumor such as melanoma, head and neck, liver or kidney cancer. The rearrangement uses TRBV6-5 and TRBJ2-3; 9 bases are shared with TRBD2. The sequencing here drew on CD4+ or CD8+ T cells sorted from blood, taken in a trial of the OX40 agonist ivuxolimab. CDR3 region: CASRTLAGETDTQYF. The DNA of the CDR3 is TGTGCCAGCAGGACCTTAGCGGGAGAAACAGATACGCAGTATTTT.